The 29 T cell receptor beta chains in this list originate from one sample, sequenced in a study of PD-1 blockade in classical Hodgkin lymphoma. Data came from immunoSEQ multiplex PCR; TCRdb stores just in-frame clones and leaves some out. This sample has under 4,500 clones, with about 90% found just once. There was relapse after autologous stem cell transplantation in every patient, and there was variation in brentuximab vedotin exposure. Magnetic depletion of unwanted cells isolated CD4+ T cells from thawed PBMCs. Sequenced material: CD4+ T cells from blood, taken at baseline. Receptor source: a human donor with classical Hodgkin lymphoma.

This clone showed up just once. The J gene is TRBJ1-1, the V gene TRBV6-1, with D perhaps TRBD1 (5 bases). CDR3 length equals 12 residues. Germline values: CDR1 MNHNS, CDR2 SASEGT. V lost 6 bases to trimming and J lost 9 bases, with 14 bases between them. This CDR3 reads CASRAAEGKAFF. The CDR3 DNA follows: TGTGCCAGCAGGGCTGCCGAGGGGAAAGCTTTCTTT.

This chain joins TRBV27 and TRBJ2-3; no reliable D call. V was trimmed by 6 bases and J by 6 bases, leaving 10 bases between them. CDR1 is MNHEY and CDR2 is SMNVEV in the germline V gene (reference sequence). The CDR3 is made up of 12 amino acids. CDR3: CASRKLGDTQYF. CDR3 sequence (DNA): TGTGCCAGCAGAAAGCTAGGGGATACGCAGTATTTT.

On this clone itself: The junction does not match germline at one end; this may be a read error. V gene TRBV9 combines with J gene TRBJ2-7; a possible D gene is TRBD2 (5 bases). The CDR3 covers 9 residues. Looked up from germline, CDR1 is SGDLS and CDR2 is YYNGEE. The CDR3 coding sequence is TGTGCCAGCCCACCCCCGAGGGACTTC. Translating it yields CASPPPRDF.

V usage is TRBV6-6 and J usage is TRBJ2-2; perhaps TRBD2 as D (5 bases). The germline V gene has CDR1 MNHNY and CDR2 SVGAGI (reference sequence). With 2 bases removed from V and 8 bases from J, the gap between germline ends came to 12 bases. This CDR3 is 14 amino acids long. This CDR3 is CASSYRRGQGELFF. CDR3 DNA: TGTGCCAGCAGTTACCGGAGAGGGCAGGGGGAGCTGTTTTTT.

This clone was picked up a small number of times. Here the CDR3 DNA reads TGTGCCAGCAGCTTAGAGGTAGGGGTGCGCGCTTTCTTT. This codes for CASSLEVGVRAFF. This chain uses TRBV7-9 with TRBJ1-1; possible D gene TRBD1, 5 bases. Germline V gives CDR1 SEHNR, CDR2 FQNEAQ (reference sequence). The V and J ends lost 1 base and 11 bases respectively, with 14 bases between them. The CDR3 is 13 amino acids.

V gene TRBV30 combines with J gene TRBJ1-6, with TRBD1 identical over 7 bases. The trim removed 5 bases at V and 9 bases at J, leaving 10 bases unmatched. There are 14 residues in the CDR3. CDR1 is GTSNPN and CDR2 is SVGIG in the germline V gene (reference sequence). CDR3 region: CAWGPDRVGSPLHF. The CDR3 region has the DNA TGTGCCTGGGGCCCAGACAGGGTTGGTTCACCCCTCCACTTT.

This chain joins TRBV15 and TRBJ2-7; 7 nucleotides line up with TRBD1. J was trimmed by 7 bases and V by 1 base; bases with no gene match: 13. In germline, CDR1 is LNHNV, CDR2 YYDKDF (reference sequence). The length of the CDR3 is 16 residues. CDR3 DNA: TGTGCCACCAGCAGAGGCACAGGGGCCCCCCCTTCGGAGCAGTACTTC. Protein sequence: CATSRGTGAPPSEQYF.

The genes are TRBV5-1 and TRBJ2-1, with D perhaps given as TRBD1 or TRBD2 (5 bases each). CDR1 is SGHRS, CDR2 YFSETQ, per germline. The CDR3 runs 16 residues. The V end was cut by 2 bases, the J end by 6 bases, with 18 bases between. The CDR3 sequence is CASSFVSGSGGNEQFF. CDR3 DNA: TGCGCCAGCAGCTTCGTTTCAGGGAGCGGAGGCAATGAGCAGTTCTTC.

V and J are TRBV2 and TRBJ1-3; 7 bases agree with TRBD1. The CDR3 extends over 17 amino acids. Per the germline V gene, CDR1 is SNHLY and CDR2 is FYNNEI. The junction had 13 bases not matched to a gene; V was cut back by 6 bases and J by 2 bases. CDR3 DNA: TGTGCCAGCAGATCAGGGGGGACAAATAGGCCTGGAAACACCATATATTTT. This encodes CASRSGGTNRPGNTIYF.

CDR3 region: CASSRLYYGQGYEQYF. For the CDR3, the DNA is TGTGCCAGCTCACGGCTATACTACGGACAGGGGTACGAGCAGTACTTC. This chain connects TRBV18 to TRBJ2-7, with TRBD1 matching over 9 bases. The V and J ends lost 4 bases and 4 bases, in that order; junction bases with no gene match: 11. CDR3 length: 16 residues. CDR1 and CDR2 (germline): KGHSH, LQKENI.

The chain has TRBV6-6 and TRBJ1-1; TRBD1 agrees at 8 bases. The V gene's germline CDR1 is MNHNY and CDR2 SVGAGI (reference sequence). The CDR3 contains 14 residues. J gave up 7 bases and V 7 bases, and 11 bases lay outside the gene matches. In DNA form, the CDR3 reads TGTGCCAGCACCGATGGACAGGGTTTCGGTGAAGCTTTCTTT. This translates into CASTDGQGFGEAFF.

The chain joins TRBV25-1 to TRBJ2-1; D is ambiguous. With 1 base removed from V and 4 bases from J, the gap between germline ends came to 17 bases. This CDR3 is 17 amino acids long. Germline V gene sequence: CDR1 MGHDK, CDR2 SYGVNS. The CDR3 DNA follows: TGTGCCAGCAGTGAATCTAGGAGAGTTGAGACGTACAATGAGCAGTTCTTC. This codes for CASSESRRVETYNEQFF.

CDR3 sequence: CASSRNRVGTDTQYF. In nucleotides, the CDR3 is TGTGCCAGCAGCCGTAACAGGGTTGGCACAGATACGCAGTATTTT. V and J are TRBV7-9 and TRBJ2-3; maybe TRBD1 (6 bases). This CDR3 is built from 15 residues. The germline gives CDR1 SEHNR, CDR2 FQNEAQ (reference sequence). V lost 5 bases and J lost 1, with 13 bases in between.

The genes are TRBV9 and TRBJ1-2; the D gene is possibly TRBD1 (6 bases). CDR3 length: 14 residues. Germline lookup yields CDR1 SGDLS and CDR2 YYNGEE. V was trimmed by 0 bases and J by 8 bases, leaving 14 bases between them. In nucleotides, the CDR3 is TGTGCCAGCAGCGTAGGGGGGGCAGGGTTAGGCTACACCTTC. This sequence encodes CASSVGGAGLGYTF.

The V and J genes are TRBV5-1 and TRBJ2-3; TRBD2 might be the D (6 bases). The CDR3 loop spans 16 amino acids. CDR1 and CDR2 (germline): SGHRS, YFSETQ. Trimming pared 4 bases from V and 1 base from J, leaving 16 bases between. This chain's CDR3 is CASSRGWGEGTDTQYF. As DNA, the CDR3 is TGCGCCAGCAGCCGGGGTTGGGGGGAGGGCACAGATACGCAGTATTTT.

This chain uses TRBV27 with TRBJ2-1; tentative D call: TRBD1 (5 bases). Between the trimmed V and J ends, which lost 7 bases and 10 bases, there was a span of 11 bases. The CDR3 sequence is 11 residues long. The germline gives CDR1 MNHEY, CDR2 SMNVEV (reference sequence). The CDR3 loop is CASNDSREQFF. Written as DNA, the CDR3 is TGTGCCAGCAATGACAGTCGAGAGCAGTTCTTC.

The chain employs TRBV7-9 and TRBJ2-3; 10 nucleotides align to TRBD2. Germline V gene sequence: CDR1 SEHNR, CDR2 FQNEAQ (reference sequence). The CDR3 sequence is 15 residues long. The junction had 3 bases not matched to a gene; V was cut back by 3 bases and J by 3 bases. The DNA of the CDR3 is TGTGCCAGCAGCTTCCGGACTAGCGGTACAGATACGCAGTATTTT. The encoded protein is CASSFRTSGTDTQYF. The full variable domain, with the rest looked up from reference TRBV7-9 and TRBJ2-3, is DTGVSQNPRHKITKRGQNVTFRCDPISEHNRLYWYRQTLGQGPEFLTYFQNEAQLEKSRLLSDRFSAERPKGSFSTLEIQRTEQGDSAMYLCASSFRTSGTDTQYFGPGTRLTVL.

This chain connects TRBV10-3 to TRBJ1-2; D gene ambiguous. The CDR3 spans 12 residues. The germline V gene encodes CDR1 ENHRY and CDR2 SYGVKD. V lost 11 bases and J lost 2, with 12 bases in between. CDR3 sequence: CALQDGNYGYTF. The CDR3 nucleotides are TGTGCCCTCCAGGACGGGAACTATGGCTACACCTTC.

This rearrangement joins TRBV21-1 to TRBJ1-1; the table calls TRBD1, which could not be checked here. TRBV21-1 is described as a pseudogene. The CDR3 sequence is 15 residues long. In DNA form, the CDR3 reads TGTGCCAGCAGCAAAGAAGAAACAGAGAACACTGAAGCTTTCTTT. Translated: CASSKEETENTEAFF.

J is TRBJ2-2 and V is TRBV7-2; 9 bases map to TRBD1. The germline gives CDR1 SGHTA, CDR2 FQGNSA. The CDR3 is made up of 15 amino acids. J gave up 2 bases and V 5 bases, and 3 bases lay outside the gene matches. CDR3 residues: CASSVQGANTGELFF. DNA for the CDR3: TGTGCCAGCAGCGTACAGGGGGCAAACACCGGGGAGCTGTTTTTT.

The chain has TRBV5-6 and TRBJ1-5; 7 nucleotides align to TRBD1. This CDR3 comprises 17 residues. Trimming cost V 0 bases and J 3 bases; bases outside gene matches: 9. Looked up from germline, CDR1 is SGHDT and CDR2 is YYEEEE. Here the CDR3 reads CASSLGPDREFNQPQHF. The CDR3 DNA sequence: TGTGCCAGCAGCTTGGGACCCGACAGGGAGTTCAATCAGCCCCAGCATTTT.

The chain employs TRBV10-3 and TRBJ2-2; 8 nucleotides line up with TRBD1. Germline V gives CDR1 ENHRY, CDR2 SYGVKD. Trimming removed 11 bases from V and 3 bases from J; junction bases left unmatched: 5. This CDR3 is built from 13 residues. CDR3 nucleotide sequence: TGTGCCTCCGACAGGGGCGACACCGGGGAGCTGTTTTTT. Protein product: CASDRGDTGELFF.

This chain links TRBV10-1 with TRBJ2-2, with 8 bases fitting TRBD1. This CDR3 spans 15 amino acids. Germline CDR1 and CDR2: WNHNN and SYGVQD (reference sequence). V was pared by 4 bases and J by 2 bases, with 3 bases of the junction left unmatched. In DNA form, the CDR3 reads TGCGCCAGCAGTGCTGGACAGGGAAACACCGGGGAGCTGTTTTTT. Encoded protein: CASSAGQGNTGELFF.

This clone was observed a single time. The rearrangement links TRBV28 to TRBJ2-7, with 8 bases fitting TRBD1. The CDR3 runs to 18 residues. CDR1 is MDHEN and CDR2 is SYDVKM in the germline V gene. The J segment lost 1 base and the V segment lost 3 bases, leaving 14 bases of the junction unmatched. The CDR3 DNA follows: TGTGCCAGCAGTTTTTGGTATAGTGGGACAGGTGATTCCTACGAGCAGTACTTC. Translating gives CASSFWYSGTGDSYEQYF.

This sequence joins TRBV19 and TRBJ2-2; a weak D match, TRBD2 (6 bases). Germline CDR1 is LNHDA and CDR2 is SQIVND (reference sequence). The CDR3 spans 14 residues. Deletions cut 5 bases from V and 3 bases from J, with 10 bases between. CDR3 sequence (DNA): TGTGCCAGTAGTCCCGGGACTCACACCGGGGAGCTGTTTTTT. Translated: CASSPGTHTGELFF.

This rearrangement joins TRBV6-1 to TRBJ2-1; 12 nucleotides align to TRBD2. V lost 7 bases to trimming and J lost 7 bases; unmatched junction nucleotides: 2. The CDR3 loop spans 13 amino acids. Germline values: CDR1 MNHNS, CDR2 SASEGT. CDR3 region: CASTLAGGNEQFF. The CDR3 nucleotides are TGTGCCAGCACCCTAGCGGGGGGGAATGAGCAGTTCTTC.

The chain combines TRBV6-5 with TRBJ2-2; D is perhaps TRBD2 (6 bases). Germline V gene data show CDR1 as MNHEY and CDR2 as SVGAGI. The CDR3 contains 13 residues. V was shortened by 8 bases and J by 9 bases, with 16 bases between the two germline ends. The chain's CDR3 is CASSLGGSWELFF. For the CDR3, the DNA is TGTGCCAGCTCCCTGGGGGGTTCCTGGGAGCTGTTTTTT.

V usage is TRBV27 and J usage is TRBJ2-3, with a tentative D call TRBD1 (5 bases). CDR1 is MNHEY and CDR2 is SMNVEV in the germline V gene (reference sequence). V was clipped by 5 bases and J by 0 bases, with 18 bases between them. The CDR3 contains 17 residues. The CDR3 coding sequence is TGTGCCAGCAGTCCTATTAGAGACAGCTCTAGCACAGATACGCAGTATTTT. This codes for CASSPIRDSSSTDTQYF.

The CDR3 is CASSSYDRGWTGELFF. DNA of the CDR3: TGTGCCAGCAGCTCCTATGACAGGGGATGGACCGGGGAGCTGTTTTTT. This sequence joins TRBV11-2 and TRBJ2-2; TRBD1 aligns across 8 bases. V dropped 4 bases and J dropped 5; count of bases not matched to a gene: 9. CDR1 is SGHAT and CDR2 is FQNNGV in the germline V gene. This CDR3 region has 16 residues.